This entry lists 5 T cell receptor beta chains sequenced from one sample in a study of T cell clonality in common variable immunodeficiency. Clones were sequenced by immunoSEQ multiplex PCR, and TCRdb holds only the in-frame ones, with some missing. Recorded here are some 60,000 clones, none singletons. The sample comprised peripheral blood mononuclear cells. Receptors were obtained from a person between 18 and 69 years old in good health.

The table lists this clone with many counts. The read terminates 3 residues before the CDR3 end, so the remaining end is supplied by the germline J gene. This chain connects TRBV5-1 to TRBJ2-5; D may be TRBD1 (5 bases). This CDR3 region has 13 residues. The V and J ends lost 1 base and 5 bases respectively, with 9 bases between them. CDR1 and CDR2 from the germline V gene are SGHRS and YFSETQ. CDR3 bases read: TGCGCCAGCAGCTTGCAGGGAATGGAGACC. Its protein is CASSLQGMET. The full CDR3 protein is CASSLQGMETQYF.

This clone was seen repeatedly, ten times or more. The read comes to an end 3 residues before the CDR3 does, leaving the germline J gene to fill in the end. The rearrangement links TRBV20-1 to TRBJ1-1, with 9 bases that match TRBD1. V was pared by 0 bases and J by 4 bases, with 6 bases of the junction left unmatched. Germline CDR1 and CDR2: DFQATT and SNEGSKA (reference sequence). This CDR3 is built from 15 residues. CDR3 DNA (partial): TGCAGTGCTAGAGAGGGGACAGGGTTTAGCACTGAA. Translated: CSAREGTGFSTE. The whole CDR3 sequence reads CSAREGTGFSTEAFF.

This clone has a count of ten or more. The CDR3 end falls 3 residues outside the read, so it is completed with the germline J gene. The chain joins TRBV19 to TRBJ2-1, with D perhaps TRBD2 (6 bases). This CDR3 spans 15 amino acids. Germline CDR1 and CDR2: LNHDA and SQIVND (reference sequence). V shed 5 bases and J shed 0 bases, with 11 bases lying between them. CDR3 sequence: CASSYAGSSYNEQFF. The sequenced CDR3 bases are TGTGCCAGTAGTTACGCGGGAAGCTCCTACAATGAG.

Many counts were recorded for this clone. The CDR3 bases that were read are TGCAGTGCTAGTGTGGACAGGGTCGGGTACGAG. This sequence encodes CSASVDRVGYE. The whole CDR3 protein is CSASVDRVGYEQYF. This rearrangement joins TRBV20-1 to TRBJ2-7, with 8 bases that match TRBD1. With the read ending 3 residues before the CDR3 end, the germline J gene is used to fill in that end. CDR1 is DFQATT and CDR2 is SNEGSKA in the germline V gene (reference sequence). Trimming took 3 bases from V and 4 from J; bases not matched to a gene: 8. This CDR3 region has 14 residues.

Ten or more counts support this clone. The DNA ends 3 residues before the CDR3 does, and the rest of the CDR3 is filled in from the germline J gene. The chain employs TRBV7-2 and TRBJ2-7; no definite D call. Germline CDR1 and CDR2: SGHTA and FQGNSA. Trimming pared 1 base from V and 0 bases from J, leaving 7 bases between. This CDR3 has 14 amino acids. The CDR3 DNA, read in part, is TGTGCCAGCAGCTTAGGGTTAGACTCCTACGAG. Its translation is CASSLGLDSYE. The whole CDR3 protein is CASSLGLDSYEQYF.